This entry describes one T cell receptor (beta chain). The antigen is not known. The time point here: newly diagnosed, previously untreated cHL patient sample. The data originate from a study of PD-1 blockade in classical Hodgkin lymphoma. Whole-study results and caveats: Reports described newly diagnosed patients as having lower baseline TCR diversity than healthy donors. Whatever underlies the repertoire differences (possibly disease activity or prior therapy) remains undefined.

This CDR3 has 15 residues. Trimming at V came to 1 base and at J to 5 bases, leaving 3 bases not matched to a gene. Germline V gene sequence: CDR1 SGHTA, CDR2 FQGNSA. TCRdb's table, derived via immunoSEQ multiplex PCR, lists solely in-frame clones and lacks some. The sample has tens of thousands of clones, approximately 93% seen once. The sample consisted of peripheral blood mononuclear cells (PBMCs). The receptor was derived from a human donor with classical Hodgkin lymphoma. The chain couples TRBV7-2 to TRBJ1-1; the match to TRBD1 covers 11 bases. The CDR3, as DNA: TGTGCCAGCAGCTTAGTGGACAGGGGGCTTACTGAAGCTTTCTTT. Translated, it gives CASSLVDRGLTEAFF.